A selection of T cell receptor beta chains follows, all from one sample in a study of shared clonotypes between healthy human individuals. Sequencing used immunoSEQ multiplex PCR; TCRdb keeps in-frame clones, though not all of them. The table lists 2.3 million or so clones, more than 80% of them singletons. The specimen sequenced was naive CD4+ T cells from PBMCs. The receptors were gathered from a man aged 18 to 35 in good health. Some clones in this sample may be carry-over from other donors' samples. CDR3s include the opening cysteine and the closing phenylalanine or tryptophan. The D gene is left open where the match is weak. Size values are once, few and many counts, or a class for expanded clones, and some rows have none.

d_gene: TRBD1; v_gene: TRBV7-8; j_gene: TRBJ1-1; abundance: once; CDR3aa: CASSLLVSGLLGTGSEAFF; CDR3nt: TGTGCCAGCAGCTTATTGGTCTCGGGATTGTTGGGGACAGGGTCTGAAGCTTTCTTT
d_gene: -; v_gene: TRBV4-1; j_gene: TRBJ2-4; abundance: -; CDR3aa: CASSQSGGQRNIQYF; CDR3nt: TGCGCCAGCAGCCAATCGGGCGGGCAGAGGAACATTCAGTACTTC
d_gene: TRBD2; v_gene: TRBV5-4; j_gene: TRBJ2-1; abundance: -; CDR3aa: CASGAGGYNEQFF; CDR3nt: TGTGCCAGTGGGGCGGGAGGGTACAATGAGCAGTTCTTC
d_gene: TRBD1; v_gene: TRBV7-8; j_gene: TRBJ1-2; abundance: -; CDR3aa: CASSLVFRGQGTNYGYTF; CDR3nt: TGTGCCAGCAGCTTAGTATTTCGGGGACAGGGGACAAACTATGGCTACACCTTC
d_gene: -; v_gene: TRBV7-9; j_gene: TRBJ2-2; abundance: -; CDR3aa: CASSRAGESGELFF; CDR3nt: TGTGCCAGCAGCCGGGCCGGAGAGAGCGGGGAGCTGTTTTTT
d_gene: TRBD1; v_gene: TRBV6-6; j_gene: TRBJ2-7; abundance: -; CDR3aa: CASSYRDRSYEQYF; CDR3nt: TGTGCCAGCAGTTACCGGGACAGGAGCTACGAGCAGTACTTC
d_gene: -; v_gene: TRBV19; j_gene: TRBJ2-6; abundance: -; CDR3aa: CASHWGLGANVLTF; CDR3nt: TGTGCCAGTCATTGGGGGCTCGGGGCCAACGTCCTGACTTTC
d_gene: -; v_gene: TRBV10-1; j_gene: TRBJ2-5; abundance: -; CDR3aa: CASRARGQPGRLGETQYF; CDR3nt: TGCGCCAGCAGGGCCCGAGGGCAGCCAGGTCGGTTGGGAGAGACCCAGTACTTC
d_gene: TRBD2; v_gene: TRBV7-3; j_gene: TRBJ2-3; abundance: -; CDR3aa: CASSLHPGLASDTQYF; CDR3nt: TGTGCCAGCAGCTTACATCCGGGACTAGCGTCAGATACGCAGTATTTT
d_gene: TRBD2; v_gene: TRBV19; j_gene: TRBJ2-3; abundance: -; CDR3aa: CATMGLAGAADTQYF; CDR3nt: TGTGCCACCATGGGACTAGCGGGAGCAGCAGATACGCAGTATTTT
d_gene: TRBD2; v_gene: TRBV2; j_gene: TRBJ2-5; abundance: -; CDR3aa: CASSLTSGKETQYF; CDR3nt: TGTGCCAGCAGTCTGACTAGCGGGAAAGAGACCCAGTACTTC
d_gene: -; v_gene: TRBV7-3; j_gene: TRBJ2-5; abundance: -; CDR3aa: CASSFVRSGVGETQYF; CDR3nt: TGTGCCAGCAGCTTTGTGCGCTCGGGAGTTGGAGAGACCCAGTACTTC
d_gene: -; v_gene: TRBV15; j_gene: TRBJ2-1; abundance: -; CDR3aa: CATSRYNEQFF; CDR3nt: TGTGCCACCAGCAGATACAATGAGCAGTTCTTC